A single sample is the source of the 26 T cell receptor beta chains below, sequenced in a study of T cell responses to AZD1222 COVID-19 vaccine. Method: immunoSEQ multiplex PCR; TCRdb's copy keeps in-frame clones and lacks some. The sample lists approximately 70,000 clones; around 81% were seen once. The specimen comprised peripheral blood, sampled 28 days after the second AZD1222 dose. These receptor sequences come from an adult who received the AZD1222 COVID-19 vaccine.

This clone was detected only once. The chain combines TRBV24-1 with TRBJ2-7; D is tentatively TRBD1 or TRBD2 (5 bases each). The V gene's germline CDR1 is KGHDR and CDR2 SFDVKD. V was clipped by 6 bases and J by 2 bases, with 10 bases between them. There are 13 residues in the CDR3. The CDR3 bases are TGTGCCACCAGTCGAGGGGCGACCTACGAGCAGTACTTC. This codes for CATSRGATYEQYF.

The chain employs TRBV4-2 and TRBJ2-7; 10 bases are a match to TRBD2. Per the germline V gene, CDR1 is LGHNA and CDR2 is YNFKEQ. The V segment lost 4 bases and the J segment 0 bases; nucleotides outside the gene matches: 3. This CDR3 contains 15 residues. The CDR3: CASSPGLAASYEQYF. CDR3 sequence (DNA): TGTGCCAGCAGCCCTGGACTAGCGGCCTCCTACGAGCAGTACTTC.

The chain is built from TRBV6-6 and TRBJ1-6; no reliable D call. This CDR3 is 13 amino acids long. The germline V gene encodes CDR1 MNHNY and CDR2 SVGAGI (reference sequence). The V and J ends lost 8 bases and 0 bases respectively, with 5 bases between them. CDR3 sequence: CASHSSYNSPLHF. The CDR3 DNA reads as TGTGCCAGCCACAGCTCCTATAATTCACCCCTCCACTTT.

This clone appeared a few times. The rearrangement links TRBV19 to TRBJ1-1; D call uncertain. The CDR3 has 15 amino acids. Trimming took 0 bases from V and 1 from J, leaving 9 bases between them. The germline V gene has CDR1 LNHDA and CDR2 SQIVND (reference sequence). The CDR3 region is CASSIDSGSNTEAFF. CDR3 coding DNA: TGTGCCAGTAGTATAGACAGTGGGTCGAACACTGAAGCTTTCTTT.

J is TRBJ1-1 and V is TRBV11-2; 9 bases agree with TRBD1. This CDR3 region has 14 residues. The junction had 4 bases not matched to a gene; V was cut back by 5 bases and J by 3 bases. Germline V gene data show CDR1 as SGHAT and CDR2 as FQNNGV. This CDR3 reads CASSHRGRDTEAFF. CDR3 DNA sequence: TGTGCCAGCAGCCACAGGGGGCGCGACACTGAAGCTTTCTTT.

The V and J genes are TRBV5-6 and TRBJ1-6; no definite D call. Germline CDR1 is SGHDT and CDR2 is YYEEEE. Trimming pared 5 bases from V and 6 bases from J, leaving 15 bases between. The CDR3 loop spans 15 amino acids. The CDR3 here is CASRSMTSRNSPLHF. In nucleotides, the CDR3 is TGTGCCAGCAGGTCCATGACAAGCCGTAATTCACCCCTCCACTTT.

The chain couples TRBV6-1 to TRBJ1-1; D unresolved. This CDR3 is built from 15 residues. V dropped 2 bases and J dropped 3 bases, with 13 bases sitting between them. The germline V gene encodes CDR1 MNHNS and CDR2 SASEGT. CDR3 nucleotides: TGTGCCAGCAGTGAATCGGTCTGGGCAGACACTGAAGCTTTCTTT. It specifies CASSESVWADTEAFF.

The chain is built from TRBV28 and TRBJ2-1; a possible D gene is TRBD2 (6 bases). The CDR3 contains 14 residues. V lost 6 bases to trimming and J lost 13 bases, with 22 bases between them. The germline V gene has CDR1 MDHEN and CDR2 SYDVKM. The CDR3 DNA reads TGTGCCAGCAGCGGGGTAGCGGACCCTCACCACCAGTTCTTC. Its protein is CASSGVADPHHQFF.

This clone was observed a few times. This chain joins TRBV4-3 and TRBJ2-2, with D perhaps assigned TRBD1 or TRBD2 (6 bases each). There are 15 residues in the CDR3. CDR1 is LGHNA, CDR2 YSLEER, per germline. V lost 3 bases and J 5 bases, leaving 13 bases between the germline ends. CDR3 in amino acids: CASSHSRGGTGELFF. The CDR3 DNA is TGCGCCAGCAGCCATTCGCGAGGGGGGACCGGGGAGCTGTTTTTT.

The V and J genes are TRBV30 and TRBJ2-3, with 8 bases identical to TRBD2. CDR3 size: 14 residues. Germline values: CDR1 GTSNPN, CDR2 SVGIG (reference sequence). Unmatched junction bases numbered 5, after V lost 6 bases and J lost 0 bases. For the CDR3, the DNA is TGTGCCTGTAGCGGGGCCTCTAGCACAGATACGCAGTATTTT. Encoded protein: CACSGASSTDTQYF.

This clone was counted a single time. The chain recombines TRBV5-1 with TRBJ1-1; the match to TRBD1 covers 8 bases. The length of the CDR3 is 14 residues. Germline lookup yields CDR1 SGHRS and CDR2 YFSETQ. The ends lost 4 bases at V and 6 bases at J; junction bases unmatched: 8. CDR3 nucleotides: TGCGCCAGCAGCACGACAGGGGTGTCGCCTGAAGCTTTCTTT. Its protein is CASSTTGVSPEAFF.

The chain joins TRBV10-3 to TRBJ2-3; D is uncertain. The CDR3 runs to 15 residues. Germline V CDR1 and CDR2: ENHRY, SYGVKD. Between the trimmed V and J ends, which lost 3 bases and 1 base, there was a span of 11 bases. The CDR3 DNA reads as TGTGCCATCAGTGAAATGGTGACGGGCACAGATACGCAGTATTTT. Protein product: CAISEMVTGTDTQYF.

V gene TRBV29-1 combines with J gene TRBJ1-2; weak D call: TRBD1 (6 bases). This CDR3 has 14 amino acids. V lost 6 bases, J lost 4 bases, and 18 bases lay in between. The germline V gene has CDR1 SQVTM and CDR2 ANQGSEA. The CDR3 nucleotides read TGCAGCGTCCACGGGGGGCGCTTAGGCTATGGCTACACCTTC. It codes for CSVHGGRLGYGYTF. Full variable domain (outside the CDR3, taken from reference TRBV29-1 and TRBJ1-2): SAVISQKPSRDICQRGTSLTIQCQVDSQVTMMFWYRQQPGQSLTLIATANQGSEATYESGFVIDKFPISRPNLTFSTLTVSNMSPEDSSIYLCSVHGGRLGYGYTFGSGTRLTVV.

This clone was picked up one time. CDR3 region: CAFGGAKDTQYF. The DNA of the CDR3 is TGTGCCTTCGGAGGGGCGAAAGATACGCAGTATTTT. The chain employs TRBV30 and TRBJ2-3; weak D call: TRBD2 (6 bases). Germline V CDR1 and CDR2: GTSNPN, SVGIG (reference sequence). CDR3 size: 12 residues. V lost 7 bases and J 5 bases, leaving 13 bases between the germline ends.

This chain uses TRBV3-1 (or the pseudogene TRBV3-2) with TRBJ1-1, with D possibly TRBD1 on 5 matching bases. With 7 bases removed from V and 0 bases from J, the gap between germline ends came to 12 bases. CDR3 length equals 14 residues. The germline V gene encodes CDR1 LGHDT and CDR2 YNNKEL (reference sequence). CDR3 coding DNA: TGTGCCAGCACCAGGACACCGATGAACACTGAAGCTTTCTTT. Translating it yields CASTRTPMNTEAFF.

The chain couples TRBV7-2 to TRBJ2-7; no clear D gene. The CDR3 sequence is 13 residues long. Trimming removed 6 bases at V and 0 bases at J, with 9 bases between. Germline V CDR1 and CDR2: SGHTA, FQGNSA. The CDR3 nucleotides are TGTGCCAGCAGGACTGCGAGCTCCTACGAGCAGTACTTC. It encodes CASRTASSYEQYF. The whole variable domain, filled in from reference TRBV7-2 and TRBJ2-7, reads GAGVSQSPSNKVTEKGKDVELRCDPISGHTALYWYRQSLGQGLEFLIYFQGNSAPDKSGLPSDRFSAERTGGSVSTLTIQRTQQEDSAVYLCASRTASSYEQYFGPGTRLTVT.

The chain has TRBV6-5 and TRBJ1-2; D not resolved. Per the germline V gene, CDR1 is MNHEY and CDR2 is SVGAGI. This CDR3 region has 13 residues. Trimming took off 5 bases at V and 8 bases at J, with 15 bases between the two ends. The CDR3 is CASSLWPGEGYTF. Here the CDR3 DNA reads TGTGCCAGCAGTCTTTGGCCCGGGGAGGGCTACACCTTC.

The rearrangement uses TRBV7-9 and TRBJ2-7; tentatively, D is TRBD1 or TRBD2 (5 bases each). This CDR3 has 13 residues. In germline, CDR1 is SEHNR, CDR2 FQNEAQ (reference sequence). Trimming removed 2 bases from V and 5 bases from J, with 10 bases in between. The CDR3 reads CASSLTGGHEQYF. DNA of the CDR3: TGTGCCAGCAGCTTAACAGGAGGCCACGAGCAGTACTTC.

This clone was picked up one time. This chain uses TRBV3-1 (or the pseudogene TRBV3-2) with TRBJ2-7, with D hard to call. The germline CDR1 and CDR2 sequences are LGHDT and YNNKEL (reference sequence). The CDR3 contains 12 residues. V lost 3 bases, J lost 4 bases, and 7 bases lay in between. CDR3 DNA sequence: TGTGCCAGCAGCCAGAGAACGTACGAGCAGTACTTC. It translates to CASSQRTYEQYF.

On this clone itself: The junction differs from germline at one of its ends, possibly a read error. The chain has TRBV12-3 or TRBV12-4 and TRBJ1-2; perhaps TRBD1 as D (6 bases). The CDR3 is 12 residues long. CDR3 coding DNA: TGTGCCAGCAGTTTCTCTAATGGGGGCCGGATCTTC. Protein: CASSFSNGGRIF.

The DNA of the CDR3 is TGTGCCACCGTGGAAACAGCGATCGCTAACTATGGCTACACCTTC. Translating gives CATVETAIANYGYTF. The chain carries TRBV19 and TRBJ1-2, with D hard to call. The CDR3 consists of 15 residues. V lost 10 bases, J lost 0 bases, and 18 bases lay in between. Germline V gives CDR1 LNHDA, CDR2 SQIVND (reference sequence).

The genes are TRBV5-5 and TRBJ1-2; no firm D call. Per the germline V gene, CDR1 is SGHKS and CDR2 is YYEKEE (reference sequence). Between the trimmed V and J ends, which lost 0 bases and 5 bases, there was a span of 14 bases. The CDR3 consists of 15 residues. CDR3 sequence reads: CASSLDPTYIYGYTF. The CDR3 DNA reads TGTGCCAGCAGCTTGGACCCAACCTACATATATGGCTACACCTTC.

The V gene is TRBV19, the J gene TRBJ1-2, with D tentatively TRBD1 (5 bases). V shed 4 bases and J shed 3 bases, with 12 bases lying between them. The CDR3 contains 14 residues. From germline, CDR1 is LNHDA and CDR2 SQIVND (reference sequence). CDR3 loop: CASSTGASDYGYTF. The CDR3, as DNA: TGTGCCAGTAGTACCGGGGCCTCGGACTATGGCTACACCTTC.

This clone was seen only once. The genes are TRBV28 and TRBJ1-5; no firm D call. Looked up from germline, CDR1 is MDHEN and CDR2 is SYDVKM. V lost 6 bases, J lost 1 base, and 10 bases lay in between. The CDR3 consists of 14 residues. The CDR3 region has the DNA TGTGCCAGCAGCCAACCCGGGAGCAATCAGCCCCAGCATTTT. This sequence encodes CASSQPGSNQPQHF.

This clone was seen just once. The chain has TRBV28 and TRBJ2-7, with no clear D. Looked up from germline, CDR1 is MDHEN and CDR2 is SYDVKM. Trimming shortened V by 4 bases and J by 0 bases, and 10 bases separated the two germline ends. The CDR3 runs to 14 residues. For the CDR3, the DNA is TGTGCCAGCAGTTCTCACACAAACTCCTACGAGCAGTACTTC. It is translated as CASSSHTNSYEQYF.

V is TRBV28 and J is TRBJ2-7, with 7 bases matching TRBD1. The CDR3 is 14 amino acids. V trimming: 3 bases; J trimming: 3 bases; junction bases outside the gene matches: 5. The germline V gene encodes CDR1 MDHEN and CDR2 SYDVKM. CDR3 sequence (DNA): TGTGCCAGCAGTTTGGGGGCAGGGGGCTACGAGCAGTACTTC. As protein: CASSLGAGGYEQYF.